One sample yielded the 14 T cell receptor beta chains listed below, sequenced in a study of cytomegalovirus exposure and HLA in healthy donors. The PCR made use of 60 Vbeta and 13 Jbeta primers. Assay: immunoSEQ multiplex PCR; the TCRdb copy retains only in-frame clones and omits some. The sample lists 100,000 to 150,000 clones; 64% were seen once. The sample was PBMCs. These receptors were collected from a middle-aged woman in good health and CMV-seronegative.

The V call is TRBV7-2, the J call TRBJ1-1, with D unresolved. In germline, CDR1 is SGHTA, CDR2 FQGNSA. The CDR3 is made up of 13 amino acids. Trimming stripped 6 bases from V and 0 bases from J, with 8 bases between. This CDR3 reads CASSADMNTEAFF. The CDR3, as DNA: TGTGCCAGCAGTGCAGATATGAACACTGAAGCTTTCTTT.

This sequence joins TRBV7-2 and TRBJ1-5, with D perhaps TRBD1 (5 bases). The germline V gene encodes CDR1 SGHTA and CDR2 FQGNSA. This CDR3 comprises 14 residues. V shed 1 base and J shed 1 base, with 5 bases lying between them. The CDR3 protein is CASSLGQSNQPQHF. As DNA, the CDR3 is TGTGCCAGCAGCTTAGGACAGAGCAATCAGCCCCAGCATTTT.

V gene TRBV5-1 combines with J gene TRBJ2-1; a possible D gene is TRBD2 (7 bases). Trimming took 1 base from V and 6 from J, leaving 14 bases between them. Germline V gene sequence: CDR1 SGHRS, CDR2 YFSETQ. The length of the CDR3 is 15 residues. The CDR3 DNA is TGCGCCAGCAGCTTGATGCGGGGGCCCCTCAATGAGCAGTTCTTC. It encodes CASSLMRGPLNEQFF.

The chain couples TRBV7-9 to TRBJ1-1; D remains unclear. Trimming stripped 5 bases from V and 4 bases from J, with 14 bases between. The CDR3 loop spans 14 amino acids. In germline, CDR1 is SEHNR, CDR2 FQNEAQ (reference sequence). In DNA, the CDR3 is TGTGCCAGCAGCGCGAGCCTCCGGGGCACTGAAGCTTTCTTT. It specifies CASSASLRGTEAFF.

V usage is TRBV5-1 and J usage is TRBJ2-7, with D possibly TRBD2 on 5 matching bases. From germline, CDR1 is SGHRS and CDR2 YFSETQ. V dropped 2 bases and J dropped 1 base, with 10 bases sitting between them. The CDR3 is 14 amino acids. CDR3 nucleotides: TGCGCCAGCAGCTTAGAGGAGGTTTCCTACGAGCAGTACTTC. As protein: CASSLEEVSYEQYF. The variable domain in full, completed from reference TRBV5-1 and TRBJ2-7, reads KAGVTQTPRYLIKTRGQQVTLSCSPISGHRSVSWYQQTPGQGLQFLFEYFSETQRNKGNFPGRFSGRQFSNSRSEMNVSTLELGDSALYLCASSLEEVSYEQYFGPGTRLTVT.

This chain links TRBV6-5 with TRBJ2-2, with a possible D match to TRBD1 (5 bases). The CDR3 has 15 residues. Trimming shortened V by 1 base and J by 6 bases, and 12 bases separated the two germline ends. In germline, CDR1 is MNHEY, CDR2 SVGAGI. CDR3 sequence: CASSYWSGSSGELFF. CDR3 DNA sequence: TGTGCCAGCAGTTACTGGTCAGGGTCTTCCGGGGAGCTGTTTTTT.

Here the CDR3 DNA reads TGTGCCAGCAGTCAATACACAGGAGCCACTGAAGCTTTCTTT. Translating gives CASSQYTGATEAFF. The chain couples TRBV11-2 to TRBJ1-1; D perhaps matches TRBD1 (5 bases). Trimming pared 6 bases from V and 4 bases from J, leaving 15 bases between. The CDR3 is made up of 14 amino acids. Germline values: CDR1 SGHAT, CDR2 FQNNGV.

This rearrangement joins TRBV27 to TRBJ1-6; D remains ambiguous. With 5 bases removed from V and 9 bases from J, the gap between germline ends came to 8 bases. The CDR3 is 12 amino acids. Looked up from germline, CDR1 is MNHEY and CDR2 is SMNVEV (reference sequence). Written as DNA, the CDR3 is TGTGCCAGCAGTCGGAGTCGTTCACCCCTCCACTTT. It is translated as CASSRSRSPLHF.

This clone showed up just a few times. The V and J genes are TRBV6-1 and TRBJ1-1, with D possibly TRBD1 on 5 matching bases. The CDR3 covers 13 residues. Germline-derived CDR1 and CDR2 are MNHNS and SASEGT. The ends were cut back, 3 bases at V and 1 base at J, with 6 bases in the middle. The CDR3 loop reads CASSDQGNTEAFF. In nucleotides, the CDR3 is TGTGCCAGCAGTGACCAGGGGAACACTGAAGCTTTCTTT.

This chain links TRBV18 with TRBJ1-2, with 9 bases that match TRBD1. The junction had 6 bases not matched to a gene; V was cut back by 5 bases and J by 2 bases. Per germline, CDR1 KGHSH and CDR2 LQKENI. The CDR3 length is 15 residues. The CDR3 region is CASSTAGTGNYGYTF. The DNA for the CDR3 is TGTGCCAGCTCAACCGCCGGGACAGGGAACTATGGCTACACCTTC.

The chain couples TRBV6-1 to TRBJ1-2; 8 positions match TRBD1. Trimming cost V 4 bases and J 2 bases; bases outside gene matches: 3. Germline assignment: CDR1 MNHNS and CDR2 SASEGT. The CDR3 runs 14 residues. DNA of the CDR3: TGTGCCAGCAGTGCCCGGGACAGGAACTATGGCTACACCTTC. Protein product: CASSARDRNYGYTF.

V usage is TRBV30 and J usage is TRBJ1-5; D uncertain. The CDR3 is made up of 14 amino acids. Germline V lookup: CDR1 GTSNPN, CDR2 SVGIG (reference sequence). V was shortened by 5 bases and J by 2 bases, with 13 bases between the two germline ends. CDR3 nucleotide sequence: TGTGCCTGGGCCCACAGTCCGGGCAATCAGCCCCAGCATTTT. As protein: CAWAHSPGNQPQHF.

About this clone: A read error may account for a junction end that differs from germline. This chain links TRBV28 with TRBJ1-4; a weak D match, TRBD1 (6 bases). Germline values: CDR1 MDHEN, CDR2 SYDVKM. The CDR3 covers 15 residues. The CDR3, as DNA: TGTGCCAGCAGCTTATCCACAGGGAGGGATGAAAAACTGTTTTTT. This encodes CASSLSTGRDEKLFF. The variable domain in full, completed from reference TRBV28 and TRBJ1-4, reads DVKVTQSSRYLVKRTGEKVFLECVQDMDHENMFWYRQDPGLGLRLIYFSYDVKMKEKGDIPEGYSVSREKKERFSLILESASTNQTSMYLCASSLSTGRDEKLFFGSGTQLSVL.

V usage is TRBV5-1 and J usage is TRBJ2-3, with a weak D call TRBD2 (5 bases). V was pared by 0 bases and J by 6 bases, with 17 bases between. Germline-derived CDR1 and CDR2 are SGHRS and YFSETQ. This CDR3 is built from 16 residues. This CDR3 reads CASSLGASRNGDTQYF. DNA of the CDR3: TGCGCCAGCAGCTTGGGGGCTAGCCGCAACGGGGATACGCAGTATTTT.